These 5 T cell receptor beta chains originate from one sample sequenced in a study of T cell responses to AZD1222 COVID-19 vaccine (dated by TCRdb to the early 2020s). The sample's time point label, decoded: baseline before first vaccination. The library was generated by the immunoSEQ multiplex PCR assay. TCRdb mirrors the immuneACCESS table, restricted to in-frame sequences. Some clones are absent from its copies; in checked studies, under half trace to an unresolved V gene, and the reason for the others is unknown. Within this sample are approximately 50,000 clones, with 60% to 85% of them counted one time only. Jointly, the top ten make up roughly 7% of the sample. The specimen comprised peripheral blood, sampled on day 0 of AZD1222 vaccination. The receptor set was obtained from an adult in good health.

The chain recombines TRBV2 with TRBJ2-1; maybe TRBD1 (6 bases). The CDR3 spans 15 residues. CDR1 SNHLY and CDR2 FYNNEI come from the germline V gene. V lost 6 bases and J lost 4, with 16 bases in between. CDR3 loop: CASSQRQDNYNEQFF. The CDR3 DNA reads as TGTGCCAGCAGCCAGCGACAGGATAATTACAATGAGCAGTTCTTC. The full variable domain, completed using reference TRBV2 and TRBJ2-1, is EPEVTQTPSHQVTQMGQEVILRCVPISNHLYFYWYRQILGQKVEFLVSFYNNEISEKSEIFDDQFSVERPDGSNFTLKIRSTKLEDSAMYFCASSQRQDNYNEQFFGPGTRLTVL.

The V and J genes are TRBV27 and TRBJ1-2, with 8 bases fitting TRBD1. Looked up from germline, CDR1 is MNHEY and CDR2 is SMNVEV (reference sequence). The CDR3 consists of 13 residues. V lost 4 bases to trimming and J lost 3 bases; unmatched junction nucleotides: 1. As DNA, the CDR3 is TGTGCCAGCAGTTACAGGGGGGACTATGGCTACACCTTC. Amino acid sequence: CASSYRGDYGYTF.

The V call is TRBV5-4, the J call TRBJ1-2, with D unclear. CDR1 is SGHNT, CDR2 YYREEE, per germline (reference sequence). Trimming pared 2 bases from V and 2 bases from J, leaving 10 bases between. CDR3 length equals 14 residues. CDR3 coding DNA: TGTGCCAGCAGCTTTGGGCAGGCAAACTATGGCTACACCTTC. Amino acids: CASSFGQANYGYTF.

The chain recombines TRBV7-2 with TRBJ1-3, with D perhaps TRBD1 (6 bases). Trimming left V 1 base short and J 4 bases short, with 14 bases between. The germline gives CDR1 SGHTA, CDR2 FQGNSA. CDR3 size: 16 residues. The CDR3 nucleotides are TGTGCCAGCAGCTTAGGGGGCCAGGGGTACGGAAACACCATATATTTT. Amino acids: CASSLGGQGYGNTIYF. The full variable domain, rest sourced from reference TRBV7-2 and TRBJ1-3, is GAGVSQSPSNKVTEKGKDVELRCDPISGHTALYWYRQSLGQGLEFLIYFQGNSAPDKSGLPSDRFSAERTGGSVSTLTIQRTQQEDSAVYLCASSLGGQGYGNTIYFGEGSWLTVV.

In its sample, this clone was seen a few times. This sequence joins TRBV7-2 and TRBJ2-7, with TRBD2 as a possible D gene (5 bases). V was pared by 2 bases and J by 3 bases, with 20 bases between. Germline V gives CDR1 SGHTA, CDR2 FQGNSA. This CDR3 contains 17 residues. CDR3 DNA: TGTGCCAGCAGCTTATTCGGGAACAACAAACAGCTCTACGAGCAGTACTTC. Translation gives CASSLFGNNKQLYEQYF.